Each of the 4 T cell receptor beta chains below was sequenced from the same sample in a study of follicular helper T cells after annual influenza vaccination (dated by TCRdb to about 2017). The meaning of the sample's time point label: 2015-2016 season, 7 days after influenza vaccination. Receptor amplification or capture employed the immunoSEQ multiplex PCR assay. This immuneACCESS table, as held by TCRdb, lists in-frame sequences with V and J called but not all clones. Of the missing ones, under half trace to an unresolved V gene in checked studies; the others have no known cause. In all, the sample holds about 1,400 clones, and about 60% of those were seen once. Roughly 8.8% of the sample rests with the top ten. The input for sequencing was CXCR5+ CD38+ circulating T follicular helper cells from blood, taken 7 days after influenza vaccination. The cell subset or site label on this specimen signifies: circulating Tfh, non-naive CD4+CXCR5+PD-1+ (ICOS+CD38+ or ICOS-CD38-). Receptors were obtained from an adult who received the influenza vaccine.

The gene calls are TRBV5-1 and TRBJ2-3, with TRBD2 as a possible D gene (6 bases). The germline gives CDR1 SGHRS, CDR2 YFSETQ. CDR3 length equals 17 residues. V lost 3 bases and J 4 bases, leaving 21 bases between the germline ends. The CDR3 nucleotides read TGCGCCAGCAGCTCCCGTGAGCGGAGGGATGTTGCAGATACGCAGTATTTT. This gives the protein CASSSRERRDVADTQYF.

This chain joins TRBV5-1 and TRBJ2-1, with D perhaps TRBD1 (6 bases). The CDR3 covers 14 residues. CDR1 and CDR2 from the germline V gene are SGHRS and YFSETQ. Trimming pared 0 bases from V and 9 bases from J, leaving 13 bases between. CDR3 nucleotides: TGCGCCAGCAGCTTGGGGGTCGAAGGGGGTGAGCAGTTCTTC. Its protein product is CASSLGVEGGEQFF.

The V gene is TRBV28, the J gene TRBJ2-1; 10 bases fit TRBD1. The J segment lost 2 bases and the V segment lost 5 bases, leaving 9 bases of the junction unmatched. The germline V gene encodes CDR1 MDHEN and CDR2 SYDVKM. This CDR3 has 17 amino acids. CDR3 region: CASSPARDRGAYNEQFF. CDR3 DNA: TGTGCCAGCAGTCCCGCCAGGGACAGGGGTGCCTACAATGAGCAGTTCTTC.

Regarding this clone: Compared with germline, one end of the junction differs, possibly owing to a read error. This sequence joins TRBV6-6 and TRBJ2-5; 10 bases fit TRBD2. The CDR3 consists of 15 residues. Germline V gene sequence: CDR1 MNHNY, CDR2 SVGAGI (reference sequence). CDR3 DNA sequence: TGTGCCAGCAGCCTTAGCGGGAGGACCCAAGCGACCCAGTACTTC. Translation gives CASSLSGRTQATQYF.